This TCR beta chain was recovered during a study of blood T cells in healthy people across ages. Broader study findings: Because sorting was not performed, PBMCs prevented conclusive naive versus antigen-experienced comparison. While age rose, TCR beta diversity per million T cells dropped in a roughly linear way.

Germline V CDR1 and CDR2: DFQATT, SNEGSKA (reference sequence). V shed 0 bases and J 2 bases; nucleotides not matched to a gene: 7. This CDR3 is 15 amino acids long. A note on this clonotype: The target antigen is unknown.

Caucasian individuals from Russia who were healthy and aged about 6 to 95 acted as donors. Using a J-beta primer mix together with a sample-barcoded 5' primer, a second PCR was run for about 6 to 12 cycles. MiXCR, applied by TCRdb to the 5' RACE reads, yields one record per CDR3 protein. Of roughly 1,500,000 distinct CDR3 sequences in the sample, 34% were seen once. What was sequenced was blood. The chain recombines TRBV20-1 with TRBJ2-7; 7 bases map to TRBD2. The receptor comes from a woman in her 30s in good health. The CDR3 loop reads CSARDGQRGTYEQYF. CDR3 DNA: TGCAGTGCTAGAGATGGCCAGCGGGGCACCTACGAGCAGTACTTC.